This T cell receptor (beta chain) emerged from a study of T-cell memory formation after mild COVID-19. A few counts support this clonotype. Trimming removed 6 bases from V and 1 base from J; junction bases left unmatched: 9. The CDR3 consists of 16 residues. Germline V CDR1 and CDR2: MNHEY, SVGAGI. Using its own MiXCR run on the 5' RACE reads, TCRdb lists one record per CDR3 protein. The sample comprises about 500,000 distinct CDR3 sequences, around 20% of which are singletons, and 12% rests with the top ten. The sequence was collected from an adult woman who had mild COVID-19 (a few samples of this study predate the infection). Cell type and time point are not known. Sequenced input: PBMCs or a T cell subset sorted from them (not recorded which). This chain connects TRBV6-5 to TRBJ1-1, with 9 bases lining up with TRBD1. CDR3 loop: CASSQRTGGKNTEAFF. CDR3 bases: TGTGCCAGCAGCCAACGCACAGGGGGCAAGAACACTGAAGCTTTCTTT.